This T cell receptor beta chain was documented in a study of long-term antiretroviral therapy in people with HIV (dated by TCRdb to between 2020 and 2023). The study in broad terms: The earliest samples were collected about a decade before the 2015 WHO recommendation for immediate ART, when ART was typically delayed until CD4 counts fell. This retrospective serial study examined whether starting ART and sustained HIV suppression were associated with changes in the composition and diversity of the TRB repertoire in peripheral blood. Among the roughly 30 participants with HIV, eleven to twelve were female. A total of roughly 200 cryopreserved PBMC samples came from roughly 30 adults with confirmed HIV infection and were collected serially over a mean of approximately six years (range 1-12). No cross-contamination during QIAcube processing was seen in test extractions of a monoclonal T-cell line run alongside roughly 35 polyclonal samples.

There are 11 amino acids in the CDR3, from cysteine to phenylalanine inclusive. The only DNA kept is the CDR3, 33 bases in frame from the first base. General findings and caveats noted by the study authors: Because cell numbers in pre-ART samples were limited, unsorted PBMC were profiled instead of sorted CD4+ and CD8+ T cells. ART initiation was associated with a significant increase in TRB diversity, but diversity stayed significantly below transplant donor controls even after long-term ART. Expanded TRB clones identified before ART initiation dominated the repertoire across all time points, though the dominance fluctuated and decreased in many PLHIV after ART. Compared with controls, HIV repertoires had narrower CDR3 length ranges, and the network structure pointed to an antigen-experienced repertoire that shifted only slightly toward naive after ART. Since PBMC availability was limited, sequencing covered only the TCR beta chain, with no alpha chain pairing. The samples were dated from about 2004 to 2017, and the ART regimens that were used may be less effective than current ART regimens. Inferences about post-ART repertoire changes were limited because no data were available on ART adherence, viral resistance or therapy changes.

The immunoSEQ hsTCRB v3.0 assay was used at survey level resolution for TRB variable region sequencing. TRB sequencing targeted a depth of about 35,000-50,000 T-cell genomes per sample. TRB libraries were pooled and sequenced on an Illumina MiSeq using a v3 150-cycle kit. The authors' analysis ran thus. Analysis of repertoires was carried out in R inside a reproducible Nextflow workflow spanning QC, data transformation and analysis. LymphoSeq2, an R package for exploring AIRR-Seq data, was used to implement custom analyses. After excluding a handful of samples that yielded fewer than 5000 total TRB sequences, approximately 180 HIV repertoires remained for analysis. Of the roughly 180 retained HIV repertoires, some 60 were collected before and roughly 130 after ART initiation. Repertoires were downsampled to 5000 TRB nucleotide sequences, and summary statistics were averaged over 100 downsampling iterations. The analysis kept only TRB sequences whose CDR3 regions were at least seven amino acids long. Diversity was measured with a Shannon entropy-derived clonality score and the Gini coefficient. Repertoire networks linked the top 5000 CDR3 amino acid sequences whenever two sequences differed by an edit distance of one. Antigen specificity groups and MHC restriction were predicted for TRB CDR3 amino acid sequences with GLIPH2. CDR3 amino acid sequences were matched against VDJdb and McPAS-TCR to flag known CMV, EBV, HIV or tissue antigen associations. Pre-ART, post-ART and control groups were compared with Wilcoxon signed-rank tests and Holm-Bonferroni correction. Entries here come from immuneACCESS through TCRdb and include only in-frame sequences with V and J called. Some clones fail to appear in such tables; in the studies checked, an unresolved V gene covers under half of the shortfall, and the cause of the remainder is unknown. The V and J calls and the clone size are those of that table, but D and trimming were determined from the DNA. For this sample there are around 11,000 clones; around 80% appear just once. Under 20% of the sample belongs to the ten largest clones.

Inclusion was restricted to participants for whom at least one PBMC sample before ART initiation and at least two post-ART samples were available. Treatment was received in the United States of America by all participants with HIV. Before DNA extraction, cryopreserved samples of about 0.95-10 million PBMC were thawed and washed. At the time of the earliest PBMC sample, participants with HIV were aged between roughly 20 and 54 years. PBMC samples were contributed by each participant from 1-4 timepoints before ART initiation and 2-8 timepoints after ART initiation, with a median of 7 samples. Serial HIV viral load, CD4+ T-cell count, ART history and demographic data were obtained for every participant. Using a Qiagen kit on a QIAcube, genomic DNA was extracted from unsorted PBMC, with samples processed in batches of 12. To note about this clone: Its target antigen remains unknown. No base qualities exist here, and no much larger clone lies one base off it.

This TCR was recovered from a man aged 35 to 55 with HIV. The sequences come from unsorted PBMCs, collected 1.8 years after starting antiretroviral therapy. The receptor chain draws on TRBV21-1 and TRBJ2-7. TRBV21-1 is designated a pseudogene. The CDR3 corresponds to CASIGGGEQYF. The base sequence is TGTGCCAGCATAGGGGGAGGCGAGCAGTACTTC.